This TCR beta chain was captured by sequencing in a study of cytomegalovirus exposure and HLA in healthy donors. Study-wide background: The study's early data release held tens of millions of unique TCRs from HLA-typed donors.

Findings and limits, study-wide: Most CMV-associated TCR beta chains appeared HLA-restricted in a later analysis. HLA-A and HLA-B allele assignments for most subjects were reportedly predicted accurately using TCR beta sequences.

The PCR contained 60 Vbeta and 13 Jbeta primers. Only in-frame clones appear in the TCRdb table, and some are missing; sequencing was by immunoSEQ multiplex PCR. The table includes some 88,000 clones, roughly 70% detected once. The CDR3 spans 13 residues. Germline V lookup: CDR1 SGDLS, CDR2 YYNGEE. V gave up 7 bases and J gave up 5 bases; unmatched junction bases: 8. In this sample, this clone turned up a few times. Its antigen is still unknown. Input material: PBMCs. The TCR sequence derives from a woman aged 18-29 years in good health and CMV-seropositive. This sequence joins TRBV9 and TRBJ1-2, with 7 positions matching TRBD1. CDR3 amino acids: CASGSGTEYGYTF. For the CDR3, the DNA is TGTGCCAGCGGATCCGGGACAGAGTATGGCTACACCTTC.